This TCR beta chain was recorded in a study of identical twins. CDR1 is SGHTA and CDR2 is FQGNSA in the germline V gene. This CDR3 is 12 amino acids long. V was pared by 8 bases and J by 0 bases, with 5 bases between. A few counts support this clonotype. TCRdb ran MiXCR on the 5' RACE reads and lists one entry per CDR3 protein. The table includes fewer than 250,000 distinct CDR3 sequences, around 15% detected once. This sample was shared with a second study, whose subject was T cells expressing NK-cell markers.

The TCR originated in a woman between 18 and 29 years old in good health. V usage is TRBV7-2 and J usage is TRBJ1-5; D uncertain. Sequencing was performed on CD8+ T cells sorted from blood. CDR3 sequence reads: CASGGSNQPQHF. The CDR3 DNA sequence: TGTGCCAGCGGCGGTAGCAATCAGCCCCAGCATTTT.